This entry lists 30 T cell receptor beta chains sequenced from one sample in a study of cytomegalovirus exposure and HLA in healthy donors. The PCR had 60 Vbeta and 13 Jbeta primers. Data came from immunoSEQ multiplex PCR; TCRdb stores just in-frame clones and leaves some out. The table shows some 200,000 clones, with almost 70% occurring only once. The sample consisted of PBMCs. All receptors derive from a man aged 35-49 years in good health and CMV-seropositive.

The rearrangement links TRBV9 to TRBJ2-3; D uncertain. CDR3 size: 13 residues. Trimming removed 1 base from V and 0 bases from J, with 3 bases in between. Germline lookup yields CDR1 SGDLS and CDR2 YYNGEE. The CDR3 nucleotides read TGTGCCAGCAGCGTAATAAGCACAGATACGCAGTATTTT. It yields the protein CASSVISTDTQYF.

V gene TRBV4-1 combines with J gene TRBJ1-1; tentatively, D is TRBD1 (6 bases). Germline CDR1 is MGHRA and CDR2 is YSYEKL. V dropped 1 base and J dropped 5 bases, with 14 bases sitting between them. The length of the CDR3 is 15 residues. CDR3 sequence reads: CASSQGDTLGTEAFF. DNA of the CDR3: TGCGCCAGCAGCCAAGGGGACACCCTGGGGACTGAAGCTTTCTTT.

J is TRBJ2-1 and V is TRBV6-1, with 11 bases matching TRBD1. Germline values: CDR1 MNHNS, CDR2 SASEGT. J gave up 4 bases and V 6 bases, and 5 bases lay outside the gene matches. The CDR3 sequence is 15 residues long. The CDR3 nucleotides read TGTGCCAGCAGCGCGGACAGGGGGCTTTACAATGAGCAGTTCTTC. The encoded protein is CASSADRGLYNEQFF.

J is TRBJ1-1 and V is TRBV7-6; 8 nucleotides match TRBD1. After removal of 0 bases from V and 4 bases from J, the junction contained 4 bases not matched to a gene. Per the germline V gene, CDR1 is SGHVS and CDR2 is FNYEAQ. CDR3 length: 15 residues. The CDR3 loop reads CASSLADREATEAFF. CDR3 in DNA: TGTGCCAGCAGCTTAGCGGACAGGGAGGCCACTGAAGCTTTCTTT.

The CDR3 nucleotides are TGTGCCAGCAGGTGGACTGGATCATCAGTCGAGCAGTACTTC. Protein: CASRWTGSSVEQYF. The rearrangement links TRBV28 to TRBJ2-7; possibly TRBD2 for D (5 bases). Per germline, CDR1 MDHEN and CDR2 SYDVKM. This CDR3 contains 14 residues. Trimming took off 6 bases at V and 6 bases at J, with 18 bases between the two ends.

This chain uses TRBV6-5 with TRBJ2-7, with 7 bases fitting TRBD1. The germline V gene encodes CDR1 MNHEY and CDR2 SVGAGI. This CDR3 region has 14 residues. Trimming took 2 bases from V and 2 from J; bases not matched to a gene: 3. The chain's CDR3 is CASSYGTATYEQYF. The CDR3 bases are TGTGCCAGCAGTTACGGGACAGCGACCTACGAGCAGTACTTC.

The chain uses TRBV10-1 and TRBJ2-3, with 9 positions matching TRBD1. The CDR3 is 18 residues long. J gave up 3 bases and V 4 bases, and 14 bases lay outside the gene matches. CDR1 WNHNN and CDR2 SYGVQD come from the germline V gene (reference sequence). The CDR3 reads CASSGNERTGEETDTQYF. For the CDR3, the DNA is TGCGCCAGCAGTGGGAATGAGCGGACAGGGGAGGAAACAGATACGCAGTATTTT.

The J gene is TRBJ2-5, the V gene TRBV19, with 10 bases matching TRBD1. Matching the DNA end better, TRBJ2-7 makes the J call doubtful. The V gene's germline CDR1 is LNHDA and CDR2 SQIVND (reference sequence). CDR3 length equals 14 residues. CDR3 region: CASRPGQGSYEQYF. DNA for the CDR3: TGTGCCAGTAGACCGGGACAGGGGTCCTACGAGCAGTACTTC.

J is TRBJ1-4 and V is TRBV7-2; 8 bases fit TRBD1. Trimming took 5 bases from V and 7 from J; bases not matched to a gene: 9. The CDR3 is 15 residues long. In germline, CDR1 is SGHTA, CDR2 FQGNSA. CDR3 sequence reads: CASSRDRSGSEKLFF. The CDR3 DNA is TGTGCCAGCAGCAGGGACAGGTCGGGGTCTGAAAAACTGTTTTTT.

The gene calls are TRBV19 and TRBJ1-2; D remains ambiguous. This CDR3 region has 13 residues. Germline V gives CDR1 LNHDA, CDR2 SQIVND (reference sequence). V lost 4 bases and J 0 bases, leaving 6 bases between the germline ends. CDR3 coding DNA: TGTGCCAGTAGTACCCCTACTAACTATGGCTACACCTTC. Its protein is CASSTPTNYGYTF.

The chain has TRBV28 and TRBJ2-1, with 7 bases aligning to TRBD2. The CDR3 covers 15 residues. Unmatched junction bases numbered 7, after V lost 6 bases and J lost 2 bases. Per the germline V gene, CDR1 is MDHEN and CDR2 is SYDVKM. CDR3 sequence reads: CASRREAGPYNEQFF. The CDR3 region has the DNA TGTGCCAGCAGACGTGAAGCGGGGCCCTACAATGAGCAGTTCTTC. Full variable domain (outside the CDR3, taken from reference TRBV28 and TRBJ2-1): DVKVTQSSRYLVKRTGEKVFLECVQDMDHENMFWYRQDPGLGLRLIYFSYDVKMKEKGDIPEGYSVSREKKERFSLILESASTNQTSMYLCASRREAGPYNEQFFGPGTRLTVL.

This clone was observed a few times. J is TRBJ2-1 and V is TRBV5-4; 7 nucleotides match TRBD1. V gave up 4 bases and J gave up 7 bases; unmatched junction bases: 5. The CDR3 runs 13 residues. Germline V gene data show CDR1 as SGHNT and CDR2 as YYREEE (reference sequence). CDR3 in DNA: TGTGCCAGCAGCCGGGACAGATGGAATGAGCAGTTCTTC. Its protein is CASSRDRWNEQFF.

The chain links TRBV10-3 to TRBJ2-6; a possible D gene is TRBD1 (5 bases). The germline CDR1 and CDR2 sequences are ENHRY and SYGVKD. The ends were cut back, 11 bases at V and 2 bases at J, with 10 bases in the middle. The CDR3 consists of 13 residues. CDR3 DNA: TGTGCCTCGGAAGGGGCTGGGGCCAACGTCCTGACTTTC. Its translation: CASEGAGANVLTF.

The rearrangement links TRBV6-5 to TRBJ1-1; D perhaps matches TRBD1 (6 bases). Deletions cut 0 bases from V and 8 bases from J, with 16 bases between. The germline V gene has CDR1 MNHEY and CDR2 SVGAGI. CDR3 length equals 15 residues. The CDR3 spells CASSYSTWGRGEAFF. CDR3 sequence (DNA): TGTGCCAGCAGTTACTCGACTTGGGGGCGTGGGGAAGCTTTCTTT.

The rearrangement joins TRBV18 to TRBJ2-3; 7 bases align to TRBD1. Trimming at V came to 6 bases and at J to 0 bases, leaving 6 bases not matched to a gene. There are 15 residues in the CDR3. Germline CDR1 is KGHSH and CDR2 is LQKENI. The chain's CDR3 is CASSVDRFSTDTQYF. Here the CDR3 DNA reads TGTGCCAGCTCCGTGGACAGGTTTAGCACAGATACGCAGTATTTT.

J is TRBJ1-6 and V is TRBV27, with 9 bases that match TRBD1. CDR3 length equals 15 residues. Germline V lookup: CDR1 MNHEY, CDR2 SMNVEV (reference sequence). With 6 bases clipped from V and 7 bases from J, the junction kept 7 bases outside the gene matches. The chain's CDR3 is CASRPSDRGNSPLHF. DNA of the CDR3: TGTGCCAGCAGACCAAGTGACAGGGGGAATTCACCCCTCCACTTT.

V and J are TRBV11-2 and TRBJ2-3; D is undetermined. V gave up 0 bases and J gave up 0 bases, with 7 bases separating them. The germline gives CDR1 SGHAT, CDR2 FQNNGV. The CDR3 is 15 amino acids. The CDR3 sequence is CASSLDLFSTDTQYF. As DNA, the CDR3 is TGTGCCAGCAGCTTAGATTTATTTAGCACAGATACGCAGTATTTT.

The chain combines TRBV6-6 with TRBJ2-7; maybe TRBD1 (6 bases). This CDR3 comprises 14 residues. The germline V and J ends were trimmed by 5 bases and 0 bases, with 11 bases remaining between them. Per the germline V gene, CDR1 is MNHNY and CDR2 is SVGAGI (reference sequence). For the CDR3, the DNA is TGTGCCAGCAGTGACACAGGGTACTCCTACGAGCAGTACTTC. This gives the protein CASSDTGYSYEQYF.

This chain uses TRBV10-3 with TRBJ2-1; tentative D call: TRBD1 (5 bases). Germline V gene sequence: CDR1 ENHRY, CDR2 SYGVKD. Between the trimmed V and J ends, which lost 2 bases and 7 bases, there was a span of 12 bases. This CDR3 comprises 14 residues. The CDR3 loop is CAISEDRGLNEQFF. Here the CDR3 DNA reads TGTGCCATCAGTGAGGACAGAGGTCTTAATGAGCAGTTCTTC.

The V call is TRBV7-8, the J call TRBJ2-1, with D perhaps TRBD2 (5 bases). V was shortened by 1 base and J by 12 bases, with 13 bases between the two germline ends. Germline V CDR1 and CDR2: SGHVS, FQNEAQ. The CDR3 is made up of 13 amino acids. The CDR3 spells CASSLVLGRGQFF. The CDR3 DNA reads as TGTGCCAGCAGCTTAGTTTTAGGACGGGGGCAGTTCTTC.

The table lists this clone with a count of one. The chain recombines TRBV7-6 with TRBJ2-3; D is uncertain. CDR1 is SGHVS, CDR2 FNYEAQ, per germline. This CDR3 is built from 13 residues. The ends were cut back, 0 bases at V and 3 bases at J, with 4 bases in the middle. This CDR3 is CASSLATTDTQYF. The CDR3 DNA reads TGTGCCAGCAGCTTAGCGACAACAGATACGCAGTATTTT.

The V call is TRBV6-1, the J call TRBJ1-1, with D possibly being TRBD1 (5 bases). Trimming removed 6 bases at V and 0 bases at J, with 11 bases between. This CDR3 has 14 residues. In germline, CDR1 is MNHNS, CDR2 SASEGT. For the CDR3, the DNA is TGTGCCAGCAGCAGGACACCTTTGAACACTGAAGCTTTCTTT. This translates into CASSRTPLNTEAFF.

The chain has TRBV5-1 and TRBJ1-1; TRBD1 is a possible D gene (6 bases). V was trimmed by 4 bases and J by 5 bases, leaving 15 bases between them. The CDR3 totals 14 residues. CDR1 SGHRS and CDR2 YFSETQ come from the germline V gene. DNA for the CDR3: TGCGCCAGCAGCCTCGATCAGGGGAGTACTGAAGCTTTCTTT. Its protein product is CASSLDQGSTEAFF.

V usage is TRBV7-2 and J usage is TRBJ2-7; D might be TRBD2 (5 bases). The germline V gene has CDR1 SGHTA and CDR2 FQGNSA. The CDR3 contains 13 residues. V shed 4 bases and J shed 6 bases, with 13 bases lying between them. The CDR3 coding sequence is TGTGCCAGCAGCTCCCTACCCCGGGGCGAGCAGTACTTC. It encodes CASSSLPRGEQYF.

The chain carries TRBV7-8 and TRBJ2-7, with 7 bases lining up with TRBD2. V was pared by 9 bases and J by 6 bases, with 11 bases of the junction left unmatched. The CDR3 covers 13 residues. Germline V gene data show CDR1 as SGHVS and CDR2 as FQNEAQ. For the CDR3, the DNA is TGTGCCAGTAGAAGTGGGGGGGGTCTCGAGCAGTACTTC. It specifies CASRSGGGLEQYF.

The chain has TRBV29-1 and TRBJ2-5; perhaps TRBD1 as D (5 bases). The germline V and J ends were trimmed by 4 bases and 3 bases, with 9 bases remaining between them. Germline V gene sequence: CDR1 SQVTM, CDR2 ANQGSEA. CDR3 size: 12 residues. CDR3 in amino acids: CSVGQGKETQYF. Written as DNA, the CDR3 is TGCAGCGTTGGGCAGGGAAAAGAGACCCAGTACTTC.

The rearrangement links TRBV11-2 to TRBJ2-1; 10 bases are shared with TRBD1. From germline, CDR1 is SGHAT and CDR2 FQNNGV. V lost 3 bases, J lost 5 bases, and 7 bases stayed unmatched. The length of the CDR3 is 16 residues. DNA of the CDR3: TGTGCCAGCAGCTTCCCTAAGGGACAGGGGAACAATGAGCAGTTCTTC. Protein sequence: CASSFPKGQGNNEQFF. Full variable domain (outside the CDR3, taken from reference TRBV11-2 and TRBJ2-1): EAGVAQSPRYKIIEKRQSVAFWCNPISGHATLYWYQQILGQGPKLLIQFQNNGVVDDSQLPKDRFSAERLKGVDSTLKIQPAKLEDSAVYLCASSFPKGQGNNEQFFGPGTRLTVL.

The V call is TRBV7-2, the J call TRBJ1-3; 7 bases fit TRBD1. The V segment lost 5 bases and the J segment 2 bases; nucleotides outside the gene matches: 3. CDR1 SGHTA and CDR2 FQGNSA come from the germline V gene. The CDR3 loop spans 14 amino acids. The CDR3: CASSRDRAGNTIYF. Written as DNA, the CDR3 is TGTGCCAGCAGCCGCGACAGGGCTGGAAACACCATATATTTT.

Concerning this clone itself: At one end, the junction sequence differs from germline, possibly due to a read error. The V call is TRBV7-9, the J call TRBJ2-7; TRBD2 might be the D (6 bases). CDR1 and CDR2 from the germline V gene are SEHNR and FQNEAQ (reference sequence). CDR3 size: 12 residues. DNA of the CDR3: TGTTCCAGCAGCTTAGAGGGACTTGAGCAGTACTTC. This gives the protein CSSSLEGLEQYF.

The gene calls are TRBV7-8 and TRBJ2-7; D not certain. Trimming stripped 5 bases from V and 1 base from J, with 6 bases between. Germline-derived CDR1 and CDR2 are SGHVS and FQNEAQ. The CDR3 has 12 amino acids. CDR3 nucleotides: TGTGCCAGCAGCACAAATTCCTACGAGCAGTACTTC. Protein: CASSTNSYEQYF.